This T cell receptor beta chain was retrieved from a study of yellow fever vaccine responses in identical twins. Via MiXCR, TCRdb re-called the RT-PCR reads, giving one row per CDR3 protein. The repertoire holds 900 to 1,400 distinct CDR3 sequences, with about four fifths as singletons. Of note for this clonotype: Its antigen is unidentified.

Trimming stripped 0 bases from V and 2 bases from J, with 11 bases between. This CDR3 is 15 amino acids long. Germline V lookup: CDR1 GTSNPN, CDR2 SVGIG (reference sequence). General study results and limits: Twins' vaccine T cell responses reportedly seemed partly convergent and partly personalized.

The genes are TRBV30 and TRBJ2-1; D is unclear. Material: T cells from blood (PBMCs), unsorted or a sorted subset (not recorded which), obtained before or after yellow fever vaccination (not recorded which). This receptor was taken from a female donor who received the yellow fever vaccine. This chain's CDR3 is CAWSVETTAYNEQFF. The DNA for the CDR3 is TGTGCCTGGAGTGTAGAGACAACAGCCTACAATGAGCAGTTCTTC.